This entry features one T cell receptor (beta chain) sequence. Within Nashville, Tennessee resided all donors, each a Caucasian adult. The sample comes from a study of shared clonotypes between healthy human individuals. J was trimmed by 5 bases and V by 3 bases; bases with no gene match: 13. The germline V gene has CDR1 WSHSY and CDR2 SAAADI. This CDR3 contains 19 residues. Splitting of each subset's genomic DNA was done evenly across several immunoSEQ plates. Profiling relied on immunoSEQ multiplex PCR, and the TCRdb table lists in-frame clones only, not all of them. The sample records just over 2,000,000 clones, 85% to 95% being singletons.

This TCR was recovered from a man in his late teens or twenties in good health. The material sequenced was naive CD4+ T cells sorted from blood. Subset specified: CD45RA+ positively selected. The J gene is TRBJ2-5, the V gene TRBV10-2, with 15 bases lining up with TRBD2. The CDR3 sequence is CASSERSRTSGGVSETQYF. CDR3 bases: TGCGCCAGCAGTGAAAGGTCCCGGACTAGCGGGGGGGTGTCGGAGACCCAGTACTTC.